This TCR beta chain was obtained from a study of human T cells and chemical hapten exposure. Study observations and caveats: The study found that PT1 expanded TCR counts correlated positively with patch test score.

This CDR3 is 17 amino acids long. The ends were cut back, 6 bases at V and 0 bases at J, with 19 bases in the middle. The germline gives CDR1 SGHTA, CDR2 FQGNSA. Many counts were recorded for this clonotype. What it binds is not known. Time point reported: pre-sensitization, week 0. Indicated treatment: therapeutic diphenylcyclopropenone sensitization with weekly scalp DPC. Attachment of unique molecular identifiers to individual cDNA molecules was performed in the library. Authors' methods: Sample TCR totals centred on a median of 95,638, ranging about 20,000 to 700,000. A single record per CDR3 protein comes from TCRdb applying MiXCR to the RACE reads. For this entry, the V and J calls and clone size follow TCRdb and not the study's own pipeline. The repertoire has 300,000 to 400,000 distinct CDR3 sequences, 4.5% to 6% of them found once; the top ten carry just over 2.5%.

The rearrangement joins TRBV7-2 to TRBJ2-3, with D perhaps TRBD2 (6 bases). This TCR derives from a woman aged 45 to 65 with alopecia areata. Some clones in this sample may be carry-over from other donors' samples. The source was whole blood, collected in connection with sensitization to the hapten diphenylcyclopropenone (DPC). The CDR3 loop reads CASSQRGLARSTDTQYF. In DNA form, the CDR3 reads TGTGCCAGCAGTCAACGGGGCCTAGCGAGGAGCACAGATACGCAGTATTTT.